A single TCR beta chain is shown here with its context. This clonotype was seen ten or more times. It has no known antigen specificity. One base away there is no much larger clone; base qualities are not given. CDR1 SGHRS and CDR2 YFSETQ were looked up in the germline V gene. Cut back by 2 bases and 5 bases, the V and J ends lie 13 bases apart. The CDR3 holds 14 amino acids from the cysteine to the phenylalanine. Only the CDR3 DNA is retained, 42 bases long and in frame from the first base. The record originates from a study of spatial heterogeneity in lung cancer (dated by TCRdb to between 2018 and 2021). For the study in its entirety: Beta-chain transcripts were consistently detected in greater numbers than alpha-chain transcripts, which likely reflected higher beta-chain transcript abundance. In the raw uncorrected reads, each unique combination of TCR and UMI appeared on average more than ten times. At surgery, both alpha and beta chains were TCR-sequenced in more than 200 tumor regions, approximately 64 matched nontumor lung samples and 56 PBMC samples. Nonsynonymous mutation counts, determined by whole-exome sequencing of tumor tissue, were related to TCR repertoire features. TCR alpha and beta repertoires were quantitatively compared across multiple tumor regions, matched nontumor lung and blood in non-small cell lung cancer. What the authors observed across the whole study: Additional single-cell paired TCR alpha and beta sequencing was considered necessary to confirm, at a functional level, the hypothesis that regional TCRs recognize regional mutations. Ubiquitous expanded tumor TCRs showed up in blood more often at tumor resection than at routine follow-up.

Library creation used 5' RACE. The data were produced on a NextSeq 500. To allow correction of PCR and sequencing errors, the TCR library protocol tagged every TCR cDNA molecule with a unique molecular identifier. Per the source publication's procedure: TCR identification, UMI-based error correction and CDR3 extraction were performed with Decombinator tools. TCRs above a frequency of 2 per 1,000, corresponding to the top 1% of the tumor frequency distribution, were defined as expanded. Rényi diversity was computed with the R vegan package after subsampling each repertoire 100 times to 5,000 TCRs. CDR3 similarity networks were constructed using string-kernel similarity of amino acid triplets, with links drawn between CDR3s whose pairwise similarity was above 0.82. TCRdb itself trimmed the public reads at Q25 with fastp, ran MiXCR and retained productive beta chains. Rows are unified per CDR3 protein, each entry keeping the most common DNA and genes. The V and J calls and clone size come from TCRdb's table, not from the authors' own analysis. The sample table lists just under 40,000 distinct CDR3 sequences, roughly 5.2% of them with a count of one. About 9.9% of the sample belongs to the ten largest clones.

Taken with the paper, the label for time point translates to: sample taken at primary tumor resection. Whole RNA extracted from tumor and nontumor lung tissue, or from cryopreserved PBMC samples, was used for TCR sequencing without cell sorting. Donors were 70 or so patients with early-stage, untreated non-small cell lung cancer from the lung TRACERx cohort. A patient was chosen for TCR sequencing only when enough RNA was available from at least two tumor regions. The sequencing used PBMCs, collected at surgery. This chain is built from TRBV5-1 and TRBJ2-5; TRBD1 is a weak D gene call, 5 bases matching. This TCR derives from a male donor with early-stage non-small cell lung cancer. The bases read TGCGCCAGCAGCTTCAGGGTGGGCCGGGAGACCCAGTACTTC. The encoded protein is CASSFRVGRETQYF.